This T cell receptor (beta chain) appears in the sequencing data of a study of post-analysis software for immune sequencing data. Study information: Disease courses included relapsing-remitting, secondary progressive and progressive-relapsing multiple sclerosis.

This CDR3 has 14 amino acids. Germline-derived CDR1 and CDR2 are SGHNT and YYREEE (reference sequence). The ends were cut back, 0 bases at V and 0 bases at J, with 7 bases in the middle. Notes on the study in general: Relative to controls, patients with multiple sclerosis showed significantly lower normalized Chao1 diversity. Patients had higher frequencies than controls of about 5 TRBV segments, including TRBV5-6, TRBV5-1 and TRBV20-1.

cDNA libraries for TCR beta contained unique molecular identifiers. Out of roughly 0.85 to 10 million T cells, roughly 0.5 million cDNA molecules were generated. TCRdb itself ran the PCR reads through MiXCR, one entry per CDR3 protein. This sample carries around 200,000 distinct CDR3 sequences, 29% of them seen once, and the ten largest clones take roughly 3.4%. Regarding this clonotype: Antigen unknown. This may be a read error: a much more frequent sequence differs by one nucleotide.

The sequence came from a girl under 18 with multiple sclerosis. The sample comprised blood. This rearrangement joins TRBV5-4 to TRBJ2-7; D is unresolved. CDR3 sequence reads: CASSLAPSSYEQYF. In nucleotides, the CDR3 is TGTGCCAGCAGCTTGGCCCCGAGCTCCTACGAGCAGTACTTC.